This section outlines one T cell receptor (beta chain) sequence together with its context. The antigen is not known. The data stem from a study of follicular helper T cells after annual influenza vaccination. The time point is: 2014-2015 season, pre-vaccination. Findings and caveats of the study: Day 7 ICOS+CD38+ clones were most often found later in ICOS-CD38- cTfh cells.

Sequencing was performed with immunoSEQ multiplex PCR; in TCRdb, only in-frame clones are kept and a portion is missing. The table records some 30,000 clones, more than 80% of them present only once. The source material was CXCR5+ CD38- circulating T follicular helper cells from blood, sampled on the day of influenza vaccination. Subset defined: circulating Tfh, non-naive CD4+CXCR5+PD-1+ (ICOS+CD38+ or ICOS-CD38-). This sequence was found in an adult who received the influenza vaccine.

The DNA of the CDR3 is TGCGCCAGTACCAGGGACAGGGCCCAATCGGCCCAGTACTTC. It codes for CASTRDRAQSAQYF. The rearrangement links TRBV5-1 to TRBJ2-5; 9 positions match TRBD1. V lost 8 bases, J lost 9 bases, and 14 bases stayed unmatched. Germline CDR1 and CDR2: SGHRS and YFSETQ. The CDR3 runs to 14 residues.